What follows are 21 T cell receptor beta chains derived from one specimen sequenced in a study of molecular identifiers for immune sequencing clone quantification (dated by TCRdb to 2016 to 2019). The library was built by means of PCR. TCRdb lists the instrument as Illumina HiSeq 4000. Clones were called with MiXCR by TCRdb after fastp trimmed the public reads at Q25, and only in-frame beta chains were retained. Identical CDR3 proteins give one entry, which carries the most common genes and DNA. Counted in this sample were around 40,000 distinct CDR3 sequences; over 15% of them appeared once. Under 1.3% of the sample is in the top ten clones. Sequencing was carried out using naive CD8+ T cells from blood, with Jurkat cell RNA spiked in. In the paper's terms, the cell subset or site label means: FACS-sorted CD8+CD4-CCR7+CD45RA+ naive T cells. Source of these receptors: a human donor in good health. Some libraries in this study had Jurkat cell RNA spiked in.

This clonotype was seen once. The V and J genes are TRBV7-9 and TRBJ2-2; TRBD2 agrees at 9 bases. The germline V gene has CDR1 SEHNR and CDR2 FQNEAQ (reference sequence). This CDR3 region has 16 residues. Trimming cost V 3 bases and J 6 bases; bases outside gene matches: 8. Here the CDR3 reads CASSFSSSGIAGELFF. DNA for the CDR3: TGTGCCAGCAGCTTTTCGTCTAGCGGGATCGCCGGGGAGCTGTTTTTT.

This clonotype showed up many times. The chain joins TRBV27 to TRBJ2-7; 10 bases align to TRBD2. The CDR3 sequence is 15 residues long. V lost 4 bases, J lost 0 bases, and 3 bases stayed unmatched. The germline V gene has CDR1 MNHEY and CDR2 SMNVEV (reference sequence). The CDR3 spells CASSWTSGNSYEQYF. CDR3 DNA: TGTGCCAGCAGTTGGACTAGCGGAAACTCCTACGAGCAGTACTTC.

Note on this clonotype: A much larger clonotype is one base distant, so this may be a read error. This chain uses TRBV27 with TRBJ1-5, with 12 bases identical to TRBD1. The CDR3 length is 16 residues. Germline values: CDR1 MNHEY, CDR2 SMNVEV (reference sequence). In nucleotides, the CDR3 is TGTGCCAGCAGTTTAGGAGGGACAGGGGGCGGTCAGCCCCAGCGTTTT. It translates to CASSLGGTGGGQPQRF.

The sample holds many counts of this clonotype. V gene TRBV11-2 combines with J gene TRBJ2-7; D not resolved. CDR1 and CDR2 from the germline V gene are SGHAT and FQNNGV. V was pared by 1 base and J by 6 bases, with 13 bases between. The CDR3 runs to 14 residues. This chain's CDR3 is CASSLVSGRREQYF. DNA of the CDR3: TGTGCCAGCAGCTTAGTGTCGGGTCGACGCGAGCAGTACTTC.

This clonotype was counted at least ten times. The rearrangement uses TRBV4-2 and TRBJ2-3; TRBD2 matches at 8 bases. The V gene's germline CDR1 is LGHNA and CDR2 YNFKEQ. The CDR3 has 15 residues. V shed 1 base, J shed 1 base, and the junction held 1 base outside the gene matches. CDR3 bases: TGTGCCAGCAGCCAAGCGGGAGGGGGCACAGATACGCAGTATTTT. This encodes CASSQAGGGTDTQYF.

This clonotype was observed a few times. This may stem from a read error, because a much larger clone lies one nucleotide away. The chain employs TRBV9 and TRBJ2-1; possibly TRBD2 for D (6 bases). CDR3 length equals 14 residues. Germline V lookup: CDR1 SGDLS, CDR2 YYNGEE. Trimming stripped 4 bases from V and 6 bases from J, with 14 bases between. CDR3 loop: CASSPVGGGNEQFF. CDR3 in DNA: TGTGCCAGCAGCCCAGTTGGGGGAGGCAATGAGCAGTTCTTC.

This clonotype was seen many times. The chain is built from TRBV19 and TRBJ2-6, with D maybe TRBD2 (6 bases). The germline CDR1 and CDR2 sequences are LNHDA and SQIVND (reference sequence). The CDR3 has 16 residues. The ends were cut back, 3 bases at V and 4 bases at J, with 13 bases in the middle. The CDR3 DNA reads TGTGCCAGTAGTATGGGGGGAAGGGCCGGGGCCAACGTCCTGACTTTC. As protein: CASSMGGRAGANVLTF.

At least ten counts were recorded for this clonotype. The V call is TRBV7-3, the J call TRBJ2-7, with TRBD2 matching over 7 bases. V trimming: 1 base; J trimming: 4 bases; junction bases outside the gene matches: 4. Germline CDR1 is SGHTA and CDR2 is FQGTGA. CDR3 size: 14 residues. This CDR3 reads CASSLSGSRYEQYF. In nucleotides, the CDR3 is TGTGCCAGCAGCTTAAGCGGGAGCCGGTACGAGCAGTACTTC.

This clonotype has at least ten counts. This sequence joins TRBV3-1 and TRBJ2-5; D remains ambiguous. This CDR3 has 13 residues. The ends were cut back, 1 base at V and 3 bases at J, with 6 bases in the middle. Germline CDR1 is LGHDT and CDR2 is YNNKEL (reference sequence). The CDR3 reads CASSQVQEETQYF. The CDR3 DNA follows: TGTGCCAGCAGCCAAGTGCAGGAAGAGACCCAGTACTTC.

This clonotype was seen many times. Its ends do not fully match the called genes, so a read error is possible. The rearrangement uses TRBV9 and TRBJ2-2, with TRBD1 identical over 7 bases. The CDR3 contains 15 residues. Germline CDR1 SGDLS, CDR2 YYNGEE. CDR3 loop: CASSTGDLNTWELFF. CDR3 DNA: TGTGCCAGCAGTACAGGGGACCTGAACACCTGGGAGCTGTTTTTT.

This clonotype was counted at least ten times. V gene TRBV6-5 combines with J gene TRBJ2-2; the D call may be TRBD1 or TRBD2 (5 bases each). The CDR3 loop spans 13 amino acids. V dropped 2 bases and J dropped 4 bases, with 5 bases sitting between them. Germline V gene lookup returns CDR1 MNHEY and CDR2 SVGAGI. The CDR3 loop reads CASSYGGTGELFF. The CDR3 region has the DNA TGTGCCAGCAGTTACGGGGGCACCGGGGAGCTGTTTTTT.

This clonotype was picked up many times. The chain combines TRBV7-6 with TRBJ2-2; D could derive from TRBD1 or TRBD2 (5 bases each). The CDR3 runs to 17 residues. From germline, CDR1 is SGHVS and CDR2 FNYEAQ. V lost 4 bases and J 3 bases, leaving 18 bases between the germline ends. The CDR3 region is CASSSPEREQDTGELFF. The CDR3 DNA sequence: TGTGCCAGCAGCTCCCCGGAGAGGGAACAGGACACCGGGGAGCTGTTTTTT.

This clonotype was counted many times. The gene calls are TRBV5-5 and TRBJ1-5; a possible D gene is TRBD1 (6 bases). The CDR3 consists of 15 residues. Trimming pared 0 bases from V and 3 bases from J, leaving 10 bases between. Germline CDR1 and CDR2: SGHKS and YYEKEE (reference sequence). CDR3 DNA: TGTGCCAGCAGCTTGGGGCAGGGGTCCAATCAGCCCCAGCATTTT. Residues: CASSLGQGSNQPQHF.

The chain combines TRBV30 with TRBJ2-3; no reliable D call. This CDR3 spans 15 amino acids. Germline CDR1 reads GTSNPN; CDR2 reads SVGIG (reference sequence). V lost 0 bases and J 0 bases, leaving 10 bases between the germline ends. For the CDR3, the DNA is TGTGCCTGGAGTGTTGGCACAGCTAGCACAGATACGCAGTATTTT. Residues: CAWSVGTASTDTQYF.

A remark on this clonotype: One end of the junction fails to match germline, which may point to a read error. The chain joins TRBV5-1 to TRBJ2-5; 8 bases are a match to TRBD2. CDR3 length equals 15 residues. Germline V gene lookup returns CDR1 SGHRS and CDR2 YFSETQ. The CDR3 DNA reads as TGCGTCAGCAGCTTTCGGGGGGGCATGGGAGGGACCCAGTACTTC. Its translation is CVSSFRGGMGGTQYF.

The V call is TRBV19, the J call TRBJ2-1; D might be TRBD1 (6 bases). V gave up 5 bases and J gave up 3 bases, with 14 bases separating them. The germline CDR1 and CDR2 sequences are LNHDA and SQIVND (reference sequence). The CDR3 length is 15 residues. The DNA of the CDR3 is TGTGCCAGTAGTTTCTCGGGACACAACTACAATGAGCAGTTCTTC. Protein product: CASSFSGHNYNEQFF. Using reference TRBV19 and TRBJ2-1 for the parts outside the CDR3, the full variable domain is DGGITQSPKYLFRKEGQNVTLSCEQNLNHDAMYWYRQDPGQGLRLIYYSQIVNDFQKGDIAEGYSVSREKKESFPLTVTSAQKNPTAFYLCASSFSGHNYNEQFFGPGTRLTVL.

This clonotype was recorded at least ten times. The rearrangement joins TRBV12-3 or TRBV12-4 to TRBJ1-3; the D gene is possibly TRBD1 (6 bases). V was trimmed by 2 bases and J by 3 bases, leaving 11 bases between them. The CDR3 consists of 15 residues. The CDR3 region is CASSLRGALGNTIYF. DNA for the CDR3: TGTGCCAGCAGTTTACGGGGGGCGCTTGGAAACACCATATATTTT.

V usage is TRBV27 and J usage is TRBJ2-1; D not resolved. With 6 bases removed from V and 7 bases from J, the gap between germline ends came to 10 bases. CDR1 and CDR2 (germline): MNHEY, SMNVEV (reference sequence). The CDR3 extends over 12 amino acids. CDR3 sequence reads: CASREAGNEQFF. CDR3 nucleotides: TGTGCCAGCAGGGAAGCCGGGAATGAGCAGTTCTTC.

At least ten counts were recorded for this clonotype. This chain joins TRBV4-1 and TRBJ2-7; no clear D gene. CDR3 size: 14 residues. Trimming left V 1 base short and J 2 bases short, with 9 bases between. Germline V lookup: CDR1 MGHRA, CDR2 YSYEKL. CDR3 sequence: CASSQADGPYEQYF. The CDR3 DNA reads TGCGCCAGCAGCCAAGCGGACGGGCCCTACGAGCAGTACTTC.

A remark on this clonotype: No conserved phenylalanine or tryptophan is present at the end of the CDR3, so a read error is the likely explanation. The CDR3 bases are TGTGCCAGCAGTTTAACAAGCTATGGCTACACCCTC. This translates into CASSLTSYGYTL. The gene calls are TRBV12-3 or TRBV12-4 and TRBJ1-2; D uncertain. Trimming took 2 bases from V and 4 from J, leaving 5 bases between them. CDR3 size: 12 residues.

At least ten counts were recorded for this clonotype. The rearrangement uses TRBV4-3 and TRBJ2-7; D may be TRBD2 (6 bases). CDR3 size: 14 residues. V lost 4 bases to trimming and J lost 4 bases, with 14 bases between them. Germline V lookup: CDR1 LGHNA, CDR2 YSLEER. The CDR3 nucleotides read TGCGCCAGCAGCCCGGGAGCAGGTCTGTACGAGCAGTACTTC. This encodes CASSPGAGLYEQYF.